A single sample is the source of the 16 T cell receptor beta chains below, sequenced in a study of cytomegalovirus exposure and HLA in healthy donors. Sequencing was performed with immunoSEQ multiplex PCR; in TCRdb, only in-frame clones are kept and a portion is missing. This table has roughly 120,000 clones, around 88% appearing once. Input material: PBMCs. The source is a man between 18 and 29 years old in good health and CMV-seronegative.

V usage is TRBV5-4 and J usage is TRBJ1-2; 8 bases agree with TRBD1. The CDR3 is 15 residues long. CDR1 is SGHNT and CDR2 is YYREEE in the germline V gene (reference sequence). Trimming took 2 bases from V and 4 from J; bases not matched to a gene: 7. CDR3 in DNA: TGTGCCAGCAGCTTTCTCGCAGGGGGCAGCTATGGCTACACCTTC. Translating it yields CASSFLAGGSYGYTF.

This clone was picked up one time. The genes are TRBV28 and TRBJ1-5; 9 nucleotides match TRBD1. The CDR3 totals 16 residues. The J segment lost 6 bases and the V segment lost 5 bases, leaving 11 bases of the junction unmatched. Looked up from germline, CDR1 is MDHEN and CDR2 is SYDVKM. The CDR3: CASSLGPGQGGQPQHF. The CDR3 region has the DNA TGTGCCAGCAGTCTGGGCCCGGGACAGGGTGGTCAGCCCCAGCATTTT.

The chain employs TRBV7-8 and TRBJ1-5, with a tentative D call TRBD1 (6 bases). CDR3 length: 17 amino acids. Germline V gene data show CDR1 as SGHVS and CDR2 as FQNEAQ. V was cut by 5 bases and J by 4 bases, with 21 bases left in between. In DNA, the CDR3 is TGTGCCAGCAGCGCAGGGACATCCGGGACCACAAATCAGCCCCAGCATTTT. It specifies CASSAGTSGTTNQPQHF.

V gene TRBV5-1 combines with J gene TRBJ2-2; D is perhaps TRBD1 (5 bases). Trimming stripped 0 bases from V and 4 bases from J, with 10 bases between. CDR1 is SGHRS and CDR2 is YFSETQ in the germline V gene. The CDR3 totals 15 residues. CDR3 in amino acids: CASSLAGYFTGELFF. The CDR3 coding sequence is TGCGCCAGCAGCTTGGCAGGGTATTTCACCGGGGAGCTGTTTTTT.

This chain links TRBV5-1 with TRBJ2-1; D is ambiguous. Trimming took off 4 bases at V and 7 bases at J, with 6 bases between the two ends. Germline-derived CDR1 and CDR2 are SGHRS and YFSETQ. This CDR3 has 11 amino acids. CDR3 bases: TGCGCCAGCAGCCTAAAGAATGAGCAGTTCTTC. This sequence encodes CASSLKNEQFF.

This sequence joins TRBV5-6 and TRBJ2-1, with TRBD1 matching 9 bases. Germline lookup yields CDR1 SGHDT and CDR2 YYEEEE. The junction had 5 bases not matched to a gene; V was cut back by 3 bases and J by 7 bases. This CDR3 is 14 amino acids long. Here the CDR3 DNA reads TGTGCCAGCAGCTCGGGACAGGGTATTAATGAGCAGTTCTTC. It is translated as CASSSGQGINEQFF.

This clone was counted only a few times. The gene calls are TRBV28 and TRBJ2-7; tentative D call: TRBD1 (5 bases). Trimming removed 8 bases from V and 6 bases from J, with 17 bases in between. Germline CDR1 reads MDHEN; CDR2 reads SYDVKM. The CDR3 extends over 13 amino acids. Written as DNA, the CDR3 is TGTGCCAGCGGAACAGGTTCTCCGTTCGAGCAGTACTTC. This sequence encodes CASGTGSPFEQYF. Filled out from reference TRBV28 and TRBJ2-7, the complete variable domain reads DVKVTQSSRYLVKRTGEKVFLECVQDMDHENMFWYRQDPGLGLRLIYFSYDVKMKEKGDIPEGYSVSREKKERFSLILESASTNQTSMYLCASGTGSPFEQYFGPGTRLTVT.

J is TRBJ2-3 and V is TRBV6-1; tentative D call: TRBD2 (6 bases). CDR1 is MNHNS and CDR2 is SASEGT in the germline V gene. The CDR3 covers 12 residues. The ends were cut back, 6 bases at V and 4 bases at J, with 8 bases in the middle. CDR3 loop: CASSGGSDTQYF. Here the CDR3 DNA reads TGTGCCAGCAGCGGGGGATCAGATACGCAGTATTTT.

This clone was observed a handful of times. J is TRBJ2-3 and V is TRBV5-1; no definite D call. This CDR3 contains 14 residues. The germline V gene has CDR1 SGHRS and CDR2 YFSETQ. V lost 0 bases, J lost 6 bases, and 11 bases lay in between. The CDR3 DNA sequence: TGCGCCAGCAGCTTGGCCGGCGGATCCGATACGCAGTATTTT. Protein sequence: CASSLAGGSDTQYF.

Here the CDR3 DNA reads TGTGCCACCTCTCGCACCCAGGGCAAAGCAGATACGCAGTATTTT. Its translation is CATSRTQGKADTQYF. The gene calls are TRBV2 and TRBJ2-3; TRBD1 might be the D (5 bases). V shed 10 bases and J shed 4 bases, with 21 bases lying between them. The CDR3 covers 15 residues. CDR1 and CDR2 (germline): SNHLY, FYNNEI.

The chain uses TRBV13 and TRBJ1-5, with 8 bases matching TRBD1. Per germline, CDR1 PRHDT and CDR2 FYEKMQ (reference sequence). There are 17 residues in the CDR3. V shed 4 bases and J 6 bases; nucleotides not matched to a gene: 14. This CDR3 reads CASSSVADRGSSQPQHF. CDR3 in DNA: TGTGCCAGCAGCTCAGTGGCAGACAGGGGTAGTAGTCAGCCCCAGCATTTT. Full variable domain (remainder filled in from reference TRBV13 and TRBJ1-5): AAGVIQSPRHLIKEKRETATLKCYPIPRHDTVYWYQQGPGQDPQFLISFYEKMQSDKGSIPDRFSAQQFSDYHSELNMSSLELGDSALYFCASSSVADRGSSQPQHFGDGTRLSIL.

The chain carries TRBV6-1 and TRBJ1-4; tentatively, D is TRBD1 (6 bases). Trimming took 7 bases from V and 3 from J, leaving 9 bases between them. This CDR3 has 13 residues. Germline V gives CDR1 MNHNS, CDR2 SASEGT. The CDR3 here is CASNTGSNEKLFF. CDR3 nucleotide sequence: TGTGCCAGCAATACAGGGTCTAATGAAAAACTGTTTTTT.

The chain has TRBV6-1 and TRBJ1-1; a possible D gene is TRBD1 (6 bases). Germline-derived CDR1 and CDR2 are MNHNS and SASEGT. V was shortened by 3 bases and J by 3 bases, with 8 bases between the two germline ends. The CDR3 has 13 residues. CDR3 nucleotide sequence: TGTGCCAGCAGTGACAGGGGCGACACTGAAGCTTTCTTT. This sequence encodes CASSDRGDTEAFF.

V gene TRBV5-6 combines with J gene TRBJ1-2; 8 nucleotides line up with TRBD1. Germline V gene lookup returns CDR1 SGHDT and CDR2 YYEEEE. CDR3 size: 16 residues. The junction had 12 bases not matched to a gene; V was cut back by 3 bases and J by 5 bases. The CDR3 region is CASSWGSQGALYGYTF. CDR3 in DNA: TGTGCCAGCAGCTGGGGGAGTCAGGGGGCGTTGTATGGCTACACCTTC.

The J gene is TRBJ2-7, the V gene TRBV6-6, with 9 positions matching TRBD2. V was pared by 0 bases and J by 2 bases, with 5 bases of the junction left unmatched. This CDR3 is built from 16 residues. Germline CDR1 MNHNY, CDR2 SVGAGI (reference sequence). The CDR3 DNA reads TGTGCCAGCAGTTACTCTGGACTAGCGATAGCCTACGAGCAGTACTTC. Amino acid sequence: CASSYSGLAIAYEQYF.

CDR3 sequence reads: CASSLGRDGETQYF. CDR3 in DNA: TGCGCCAGCAGCCTCGGCAGGGATGGGGAGACCCAGTACTTC. The chain links TRBV4-1 to TRBJ2-5; D is perhaps TRBD1 (5 bases). V lost 4 bases, J lost 5 bases, and 14 bases lay in between. Germline lookup yields CDR1 MGHRA and CDR2 YSYEKL. This CDR3 has 14 residues.